The present T cell receptor beta chain was sequenced within a study of blood T cell repertoires in COVID-19. Study at large: Donors in the United States, Italy and Spain gave samples during acute or convalescent COVID-19.

Per the original data handling: Amplification of reference gene primers was used by the study to estimate nucleated cell counts. Sequencing was performed with immunoSEQ multiplex PCR; in TCRdb, only in-frame clones are kept and a portion is missing. The V and J calls and clone size come from that table; D and trimming were worked out from the DNA. The data hold about 29,000 clones, with 80% to 90% observed a single time. CDR3 size: 15 residues. With 3 bases removed from V and 1 base from J, the gap between germline ends came to 13 bases. Per germline, CDR1 MGHRA and CDR2 YSYEKL. This clonotype originated in a man aged 80 or over with acute or convalescent COVID-19. Input material: peripheral blood. The chain couples TRBV4-1 to TRBJ2-7; D is possibly TRBD1 (5 bases). In nucleotides, the CDR3 is TGCGCCAGCAGCCACCTGGACACCTTTTCCTACGAGCAGTACTTC. This codes for CASSHLDTFSYEQYF.